The next 16 T cell receptor beta chains were all read from a single sample in a study of blood T cells in healthy people across ages. Next came a second PCR, run for about 6 to 11 cycles, which used a sample-barcoded 5' primer along with a J-beta primer mix. In TCRdb, the 5' RACE reads were re-called with MiXCR into one record per CDR3 protein. The sample consists of under 1,100,000 distinct CDR3 sequences, about 25% of them appearing once. Separately, the same data were catalogued under a study of T cells of mothers and their children.

The sample taken for sequencing was blood. These receptors were collected from a girl aged 2 to 9 in good health.

This clonotype came up a few times. The J gene is TRBJ2-5, the V gene TRBV9, with D perhaps matching TRBD2 (6 bases). The CDR3 consists of 14 residues. V gave up 0 bases and J gave up 2 bases, with 8 bases separating them. Germline values: CDR1 SGDLS, CDR2 YYNGEE. The CDR3 region has the DNA TGTGCCAGCAGCGTAGAACTAGCACAAGAGACCCAGTACTTC. Translating gives CASSVELAQETQYF.

This clonotype was seen just once. A read error is likely, as this CDR3 ends without the conserved phenylalanine or tryptophan. The rearrangement links TRBV29-1 to TRBJ2-7; TRBD1 agrees at 8 bases. CDR3 length: 12 residues. With 7 bases clipped from V and 7 bases from J, the junction kept 9 bases outside the gene matches. Germline V CDR1 and CDR2: SQVTM, ANQGSEA. The CDR3 is CSGGQGLGEQYL. CDR3 in DNA: TGCAGCGGTGGACAGGGTTTAGGGGAGCAGTACCTC.

The gene calls are TRBV7-9 and TRBJ2-5; D uncertain. From germline, CDR1 is SEHNR and CDR2 FQNEAQ (reference sequence). V lost 6 bases and J lost 0, with 8 bases in between. This CDR3 has 13 amino acids. CDR3 sequence: CASRGRNQETQYF. The CDR3 DNA reads TGTGCCAGCAGGGGCCGAAACCAAGAGACCCAGTACTTC. The full variable domain, rest sourced from reference TRBV7-9 and TRBJ2-5, is DTGVSQNPRHKITKRGQNVTFRCDPISEHNRLYWYRQTLGQGPEFLTYFQNEAQLEKSRLLSDRFSAERPKGSFSTLEIQRTEQGDSAMYLCASRGRNQETQYFGPGTRLLVL.

This clonotype was counted between two and nine times. The gene calls are TRBV19 and TRBJ2-5; TRBD2 aligns across 7 bases. With 2 bases clipped from V and 0 bases from J, the junction kept 3 bases outside the gene matches. Germline V gene data show CDR1 as LNHDA and CDR2 as SQIVND (reference sequence). The CDR3 is 15 amino acids. The CDR3 loop reads CASSISGDYQETQYF. Here the CDR3 DNA reads TGTGCCAGTAGTATAAGCGGGGATTACCAAGAGACCCAGTACTTC.

In its sample, this clonotype was seen a few times. The rearrangement links TRBV28 to TRBJ2-5; 7 bases are shared with TRBD2. The end of the DNA fits TRBJ2-7 better, so the J call may be wrong. The CDR3 consists of 16 residues. Germline CDR1 MDHEN, CDR2 SYDVKM. The CDR3 loop is CASGPPPREWGYEQYF. The CDR3 DNA reads TGTGCCAGCGGTCCCCCCCCGCGGGAGTGGGGATACGAGCAGTACTTC.

The V and J genes are TRBV6-5 and TRBJ1-1; 7 bases line up with TRBD1. J gave up 1 base and V 6 bases, and 8 bases lay outside the gene matches. Germline V gives CDR1 MNHEY, CDR2 SVGAGI. The CDR3 length is 15 residues. This chain's CDR3 is CASRPDREWNTEAFF. DNA of the CDR3: TGTGCCAGCAGGCCAGACAGGGAATGGAACACTGAAGCTTTCTTT.

This clonotype has only a few counts. The chain combines TRBV24-1 with TRBJ2-6; D ambiguous. Looked up from germline, CDR1 is KGHDR and CDR2 is SFDVKD. Between the trimmed V and J ends, which lost 8 bases and 0 bases, there was a span of 7 bases. This CDR3 has 14 residues. DNA for the CDR3: TGTGCCACCAAGCAGAGCTCTGGGGCCAACGTCCTGACTTTC. The encoded protein is CATKQSSGANVLTF.

V usage is TRBV12-3 or TRBV12-4 and J usage is TRBJ1-2, with unresolved D. V lost 5 bases to trimming and J lost 4 bases, with 8 bases between them. CDR3 size: 12 residues. DNA for the CDR3: TGTGCCAGCAGTGAAGACCTCTATGGCTACACCTTC. Translation: CASSEDLYGYTF.

Ten or more counts support this clonotype. The chain uses TRBV27 and TRBJ2-7; 8 bases agree with TRBD2. Germline V gene lookup returns CDR1 MNHEY and CDR2 SMNVEV (reference sequence). The J segment lost 7 bases and the V segment lost 2 bases, leaving 10 bases of the junction unmatched. The CDR3 totals 15 residues. The CDR3 sequence is CASSLGGGGPWEQYF. Here the CDR3 DNA reads TGTGCCAGCAGTTTAGGTGGCGGGGGGCCGTGGGAGCAGTACTTC.

This clonotype was observed a handful of times. V is TRBV28 and J is TRBJ1-1, with TRBD1 identical over 12 bases. With V trimmed by 5 bases and J by 6 bases, 1 base remained unmatched. CDR1 MDHEN and CDR2 SYDVKM come from the germline V gene. The CDR3 runs 13 residues. The CDR3 DNA follows: TGTGCCAGCAGTGGGACAGGGGGCTCTGAAGCTTTCTTT. Residues: CASSGTGGSEAFF.

V usage is TRBV20-1 and J usage is TRBJ1-1; no clear D. Germline values: CDR1 DFQATT, CDR2 SNEGSKA (reference sequence). V dropped 3 bases and J dropped 4 bases, with 12 bases sitting between them. The CDR3 loop spans 13 amino acids. CDR3 protein: CSASWIRGTEAFF. The CDR3 bases are TGCAGTGCTAGCTGGATTCGCGGCACTGAAGCTTTCTTT.

The chain has TRBV4-2 and TRBJ2-5; tentatively, D is TRBD1 or TRBD2 (5 bases each). V dropped 1 base and J dropped 1 base, with 10 bases sitting between them. CDR3 size: 15 residues. CDR1 and CDR2 (germline): LGHNA, YNFKEQ. DNA for the CDR3: TGTGCCAGCAGCCAAGGGGTGGGGGTCCAAGAGACCCAGTACTTC. It codes for CASSQGVGVQETQYF.

This clonotype has only a few counts. The chain carries TRBV15 and TRBJ1-5; a weak D match, TRBD1 (6 bases). CDR3 length: 15 residues. Germline V gives CDR1 LNHNV, CDR2 YYDKDF (reference sequence). V was pared by 0 bases and J by 7 bases, with 13 bases between. The CDR3 reads CATSRDRGWGQPQHF. Here the CDR3 DNA reads TGTGCCACCAGCAGAGACAGGGGCTGGGGCCAGCCCCAGCATTTT. The full variable domain, rest sourced from reference TRBV15 and TRBJ1-5, is DAMVIQNPRYQVTQFGKPVTLSCSQTLNHNVMYWYQQKSSQAPKLLFHYYDKDFNNEADTPDNFQSRRPNTSFCFLDIRSPGLGDTAMYLCATSRDRGWGQPQHFGDGTRLSIL.

This clonotype was seen only a few times. The chain has TRBV3-1 and TRBJ1-2; D is uncertain. CDR1 is LGHDT and CDR2 is YNNKEL in the germline V gene (reference sequence). The CDR3 runs 16 residues. V gave up 3 bases and J gave up 1 base, with 15 bases separating them. The CDR3 region has the DNA TGTGCCAGCAGCCACGGCAGTTCACCTAGTAACTATGGCTACACCTTC. As protein: CASSHGSSPSNYGYTF.

This clonotype was detected only a few times. The rearrangement joins TRBV14 to TRBJ2-5, with D hard to call. Judging by the DNA end, TRBJ2-1 fits better; the J call may be wrong. The CDR3 contains 15 residues. Germline V CDR1 and CDR2: SGHDN, FVKESK. Here the CDR3 DNA reads TGTGCCAGCAGGAAGCTAGTCCCCACCGACAATGAGCAGTTCTTC. Translated: CASRKLVPTDNEQFF.

The chain has TRBV29-1 and TRBJ2-7; tentative D call: TRBD2 (5 bases). CDR1 is SQVTM, CDR2 ANQGSEA, per germline. Between the trimmed V and J ends, which lost 5 bases and 5 bases, there was a span of 7 bases. The CDR3 covers 10 residues. The CDR3 sequence is CSVRRDEQYF. CDR3 in DNA: TGCAGCGTTCGGCGGGACGAGCAGTACTTC.